This T cell receptor (beta chain) was captured in a study of blood T cells in healthy people across ages. V lost 0 bases, J lost 4 bases, and 10 bases stayed unmatched. The CDR3 extends over 18 amino acids. Notes on the study in general: Underestimates were what the diversity estimates from one million T cells were considered to be. With unsorted PBMCs, a conclusive comparison of naive versus antigen-experienced cells was not possible.

A second 7 to 11 cycle PCR used barcoded and J-beta primers. The authors tagged each cDNA molecule using a template-switch adaptor with 12 random nucleotides. One entry per CDR3 protein, called by TCRdb with MiXCR from the 5' RACE reads. The sample holds around 1.5 million distinct CDR3 sequences, about 31% seen once. Regarding this clonotype: Its antigen remains unidentified.

The rearrangement joins TRBV12-3 or TRBV12-4 to TRBJ2-3; 10 nucleotides align to TRBD2. The sequencing input was blood. The source is a woman in her twenties or thirties in good health. The DNA for the CDR3 is TGTGCCAGCAGTTTAGCGCTCCACGCTAGCGGGAGCCCAGATACGCAGTATTTT. Amino acids: CASSLALHASGSPDTQYF.